This TCR beta chain was profiled in a study of regulatory T cells. Two CD3G-deficient patients had more severe autoimmunity; all had some. Patients aged 2 to 39 years had fewer naive and more memory CD4+ and CD8+ T cells. Regulatory (CD25-high CD127-low) and conventional (CD25-low CD127-high) CD4+ T cells were sorted separately. Germline V CDR1 and CDR2: SGHVS, FQNEAQ. Trimming pared 3 bases from V and 5 bases from J, leaving 19 bases between. The CDR3 is made up of 16 amino acids. A word on this clone: The antigen remains unidentified.

Study conclusions and caveats: In CD3G-deficient patients, conventional CD4+ T cells were enriched for hydrophobic CDR3 residues at positions 6 and 7. Regulatory T cells showed the strongest V-J pair restriction and V/J gene skewing among patient repertoires.

Primers: 52 TRBV forward and 13 TRBJ reverse. The data were produced by immunoSEQ multiplex PCR, yet TCRdb's version contains in-frame clones alone and is incomplete. The data hold about 29,000 clones, with around 90% observed a single time. V gene TRBV7-8 combines with J gene TRBJ2-5, with a possible D match to TRBD2 (6 bases). This clonotype originated in a person under 35 with CD3G deficiency. Sequences were obtained from conventional CD4+ T cells sorted from blood. As DNA, the CDR3 is TGTGCCAGCAGCTTGGAGGGGCCTCAAGGTCGGGAGACCCAGTACTTC. Translation gives CASSLEGPQGRETQYF.